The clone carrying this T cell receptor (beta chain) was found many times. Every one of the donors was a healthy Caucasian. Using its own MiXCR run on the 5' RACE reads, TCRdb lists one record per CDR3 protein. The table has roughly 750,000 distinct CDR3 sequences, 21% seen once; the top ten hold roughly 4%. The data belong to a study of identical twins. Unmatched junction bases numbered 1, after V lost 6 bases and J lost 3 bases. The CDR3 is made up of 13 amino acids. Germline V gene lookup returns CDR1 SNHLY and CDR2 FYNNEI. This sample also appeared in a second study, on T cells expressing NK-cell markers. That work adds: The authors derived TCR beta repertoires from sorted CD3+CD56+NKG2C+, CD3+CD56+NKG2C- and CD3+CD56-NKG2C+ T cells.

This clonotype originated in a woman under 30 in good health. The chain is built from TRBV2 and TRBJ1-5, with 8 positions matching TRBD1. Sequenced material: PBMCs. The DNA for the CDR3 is TGTGCCAGCAGGGGACAGGTCAATCAGCCCCAGCATTTT. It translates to CASRGQVNQPQHF.